The 10 T cell receptor beta chains below all came from one sample that was sequenced in a study of CD8+ T cells in alopecia areata. Sequencing relied on a cDNA template that was reverse transcribed from extracted RNA. TCRdb's copy holds only in-frame clones and misses some; the assay was immunoSEQ multiplex PCR. The profile shows 200,000 to 250,000 clones, roughly two thirds of them singletons. The input for sequencing was CD4+ T cells sorted from blood, taken at week 0. The receptors originated from a human donor with alopecia areata.

This clone occurred a few times. The genes are TRBV27 and TRBJ2-3, with a weak D call TRBD2 (7 bases). Trimming pared 2 bases from V and 6 bases from J, leaving 18 bases between. Per the germline V gene, CDR1 is MNHEY and CDR2 is SMNVEV (reference sequence). This CDR3 has 16 amino acids. The CDR3 DNA follows: TGTGCCAGCAGTTTAGGGCGGGGGCCCTCCCAGGATACGCAGTATTTT. Translated, it gives CASSLGRGPSQDTQYF.

This chain uses TRBV5-6 with TRBJ2-2, with D possibly TRBD1 on 6 matching bases. Germline values: CDR1 SGHDT, CDR2 YYEEEE. Trimming cost V 0 bases and J 9 bases, with 12 bases left between them. The CDR3 spans 14 residues. The CDR3 DNA is TGTGCCAGCAGCTTGGAGCAGGGGCAAAGGGAGCTGTTTTTT. Translated, it gives CASSLEQGQRELFF.

The V call is TRBV2, the J call TRBJ1-5; perhaps TRBD1 as D (6 bases). This CDR3 region has 14 residues. With 1 base removed from V and 9 bases from J, the gap between germline ends came to 13 bases. From germline, CDR1 is SNHLY and CDR2 FYNNEI. The CDR3: CASSEGGGATPQHF. The CDR3 DNA sequence: TGTGCCAGCAGTGAAGGTGGGGGGGCTACGCCCCAGCATTTT.

The chain has TRBV7-9 and TRBJ2-5; D perhaps matches TRBD1 (5 bases). CDR3 size: 14 residues. V was cut by 1 base and J by 3 bases, with 9 bases left in between. CDR1 and CDR2 from the germline V gene are SEHNR and FQNEAQ (reference sequence). As DNA, the CDR3 is TGTGCCAGCAGCTTAGATCGGACAAAAGAGACCCAGTACTTC. Translated: CASSLDRTKETQYF.

This clone has just one count. Here the CDR3 reads CASSYAGVVNSPLHF. In nucleotides, the CDR3 is TGTGCCAGCAGTTACGCGGGAGTGGTAAATTCACCCCTCCACTTT. This chain links TRBV6-5 with TRBJ1-6; D gene uncertain. V lost 2 bases to trimming and J lost 7 bases, with 12 bases between them. The germline V gene encodes CDR1 MNHEY and CDR2 SVGAGI. The CDR3 is 15 amino acids.

The chain has TRBV5-1 and TRBJ2-7; TRBD1 agrees at 9 bases. V shed 5 bases, J shed 1 base, and the junction held 7 bases outside the gene matches. Germline lookup yields CDR1 SGHRS and CDR2 YFSETQ. The CDR3 runs 15 residues. CDR3 protein: CASRQGQGLSYEQYF. CDR3 sequence (DNA): TGCGCCAGCAGACAAGGACAGGGGTTGTCCTACGAGCAGTACTTC. The whole variable domain, filled in from reference TRBV5-1 and TRBJ2-7, reads KAGVTQTPRYLIKTRGQQVTLSCSPISGHRSVSWYQQTPGQGLQFLFEYFSETQRNKGNFPGRFSGRQFSNSRSEMNVSTLELGDSALYLCASRQGQGLSYEQYFGPGTRLTVT.

The CDR3 here is CASSQSPSAGSNYEQYF. For the CDR3, the DNA is TGTGCCAGCAGCCAATCCCCTTCGGCAGGGTCAAACTACGAGCAGTACTTC. This chain links TRBV16 with TRBJ2-7, with a weak D call TRBD1 (5 bases). Trimming pared 0 bases from V and 3 bases from J, leaving 18 bases between. Germline-derived CDR1 and CDR2 are KGHSY and FQNENV. The CDR3 runs 17 residues.

The V gene is TRBV30, the J gene TRBJ2-2; no clear D. Germline V gene sequence: CDR1 GTSNPN, CDR2 SVGIG (reference sequence). This CDR3 comprises 15 residues. V lost 1 base, J lost 3 bases, and 12 bases lay in between. This CDR3 is CAWSALRLDTGELFF. For the CDR3, the DNA is TGTGCCTGGAGTGCCCTACGCTTAGACACCGGGGAGCTGTTTTTT.

The chain couples TRBV6-5 to TRBJ2-5; 8 bases match TRBD2. CDR1 and CDR2 from the germline V gene are MNHEY and SVGAGI. V shed 4 bases and J 5 bases; nucleotides not matched to a gene: 3. The CDR3 runs 13 residues. CDR3 coding DNA: TGTGCCAGCAGTTCAGCGGGGGTTGAGACCCAGTACTTC. Residues: CASSSAGVETQYF.

This clone has more than one count but fewer than ten. V and J are TRBV30 and TRBJ2-6, with D hard to call. CDR1 and CDR2 from the germline V gene are GTSNPN and SVGIG (reference sequence). This CDR3 has 16 amino acids. V was trimmed by 1 base and J by 3 bases, leaving 13 bases between them. The CDR3 coding sequence is TGTGCCTGGAGTGAAGGCCCCTCGGGTGGGGCCAACGTCCTGACTTTC. Translation gives CAWSEGPSGGANVLTF.